A single sample gave rise to the 28 T cell receptor beta chains below, sequenced in a study of blood T cell repertoires in COVID-19. TCRdb's copy holds only in-frame clones and misses some; the assay was immunoSEQ multiplex PCR. The sample consists of tens of thousands of clones, about 80% of them appearing once. Sample: peripheral blood. The receptors shown here come from a man between 65 and 79 years old with acute or convalescent COVID-19.

This chain connects TRBV7-8 to TRBJ1-5, with 8 bases fitting TRBD1. Germline lookup yields CDR1 SGHVS and CDR2 FQNEAQ. The V segment lost 5 bases and the J segment 0 bases; nucleotides outside the gene matches: 9. The CDR3 extends over 17 amino acids. The CDR3 is CASSAGTGAYSNQPQHF. The CDR3, as DNA: TGTGCCAGCAGCGCCGGGACAGGCGCCTATAGCAATCAGCCCCAGCATTTT. Together with reference TRBV7-8 and TRBJ1-5, the CDR3 gives the full variable domain: GAGVSQSPRYKVAKRGQDVALRCDPISGHVSLFWYQQALGQGPEFLTYFQNEAQLDKSGLPSDRFFAERPEGSVSTLKIQRTQQEDSAVYLCASSAGTGAYSNQPQHFGDGTRLSIL.

The V call is TRBV4-3, the J call TRBJ2-5; no reliable D call. Trimming took off 0 bases at V and 5 bases at J, with 13 bases between the two ends. Germline values: CDR1 LGHNA, CDR2 YSLEER. The CDR3 is 15 amino acids. The CDR3: CASSQDRTTPETQYF. Here the CDR3 DNA reads TGCGCCAGCAGCCAAGATCGCACAACCCCCGAGACCCAGTACTTC.

The chain combines TRBV7-8 with TRBJ1-1, with 8 bases identical to TRBD1. The CDR3 totals 15 residues. The V gene end was trimmed by 5 bases and the J gene end by 0 bases; junction bases not matched to a gene: 5. From germline, CDR1 is SGHVS and CDR2 FQNEAQ. The CDR3 spells CASSITGGVNTEAFF. CDR3 bases: TGTGCCAGCAGCATAACAGGGGGGGTGAACACTGAAGCTTTCTTT.

The chain links TRBV2 to TRBJ2-7; D might be TRBD2 (5 bases). The germline gives CDR1 SNHLY, CDR2 FYNNEI. The CDR3 is made up of 12 amino acids. Trimming stripped 3 bases from V and 6 bases from J, with 9 bases between. CDR3 bases: TGTGCCAGCAGTGATCGGGGAACCGAGCAGTACTTC. Its translation: CASSDRGTEQYF.

CDR3 DNA: TGTGCCAGCAGCTTATTTGGCGGGACAGGGAATTTGGATGAGCAGTTCTTC. It is translated as CASSLFGGTGNLDEQFF. This chain connects TRBV11-3 to TRBJ2-1, with 9 nucleotides matching TRBD1. The germline gives CDR1 SGHNT, CDR2 YENEEA. The V segment lost 2 bases and the J segment 8 bases; nucleotides outside the gene matches: 13. The CDR3 is made up of 17 amino acids.

This chain uses TRBV6-2 or TRBV6-3 with TRBJ2-7, with TRBD2 matching 7 bases. CDR1 and CDR2 from the germline V gene are MNHEY and SVGEGT. The CDR3 extends over 15 amino acids. V was pared by 5 bases and J by 1 base, with 8 bases of the junction left unmatched. CDR3 loop: CASSKSGTMSYEQYF. Written as DNA, the CDR3 is TGTGCCAGCAGTAAAAGCGGGACTATGTCCTACGAGCAGTACTTC.

This sequence joins TRBV2 and TRBJ1-4; 9 bases are shared with TRBD1. This CDR3 region has 14 residues. V lost 8 bases to trimming and J lost 7 bases; unmatched junction nucleotides: 8. From germline, CDR1 is SNHLY and CDR2 FYNNEI. The CDR3 region is CASRSGTGPEKLFF. The CDR3 coding sequence is TGTGCCAGCCGATCCGGGACAGGGCCTGAAAAACTGTTTTTT.

V usage is TRBV5-4 and J usage is TRBJ2-2; 10 nucleotides match TRBD2. V was pared by 0 bases and J by 8 bases, with 7 bases of the junction left unmatched. The CDR3 covers 16 residues. Germline V gene lookup returns CDR1 SGHNT and CDR2 YYREEE (reference sequence). The CDR3 bases are TGTGCCAGCAGCTTGGGGCTAGCGGGAGTAGCGGGGGAGCTGTTTTTT. Translating gives CASSLGLAGVAGELFF.

J is TRBJ2-3 and V is TRBV7-2; 8 bases fit TRBD1. V shed 5 bases and J 1 base; nucleotides not matched to a gene: 2. This CDR3 has 14 amino acids. In germline, CDR1 is SGHTA, CDR2 FQGNSA. In DNA, the CDR3 is TGTGCCAGCAGCCGGACAGGGCGCACAGATACGCAGTATTTT. Translation: CASSRTGRTDTQYF. Supplemented by reference TRBV7-2 and TRBJ2-3, the full variable domain reads GAGVSQSPSNKVTEKGKDVELRCDPISGHTALYWYRQSLGQGLEFLIYFQGNSAPDKSGLPSDRFSAERTGGSVSTLTIQRTQQEDSAVYLCASSRTGRTDTQYFGPGTRLTVL.

This chain links TRBV9 with TRBJ2-7; unclear D gene. This CDR3 spans 13 amino acids. From germline, CDR1 is SGDLS and CDR2 YYNGEE. Trimming left V 0 bases short and J 4 bases short, with 8 bases between. The CDR3 DNA follows: TGTGCCAGCAGCGTAGGACCGGGTTACGAGCAGTACTTC. It translates to CASSVGPGYEQYF.

The rearrangement links TRBV4-2 to TRBJ1-4, with a tentative D call TRBD1 (6 bases). V lost 4 bases and J 4 bases, leaving 16 bases between the germline ends. The CDR3 consists of 16 residues. Germline loops: CDR1 LGHNA, CDR2 YNFKEQ. Here the CDR3 DNA reads TGTGCCAGCAGCCCAAGCGCCCAGGGGATTAATGAAAAACTGTTTTTT. Translating it yields CASSPSAQGINEKLFF.

This rearrangement joins TRBV11-3 to TRBJ2-1; 12 bases line up with TRBD1. The trim removed 3 bases at V and 9 bases at J, leaving 6 bases unmatched. CDR1 is SGHNT and CDR2 is YENEEA in the germline V gene. The CDR3 covers 15 residues. CDR3 in DNA: TGTGCCAGCAGCTTTCGGGGACAGGGGGCCTCTGAGCAGTTCTTC. Amino acid sequence: CASSFRGQGASEQFF.

The J gene is TRBJ2-7, the V gene TRBV6-5; TRBD2 is a possible D gene (7 bases). The CDR3 runs 15 residues. V shed 6 bases and J shed 4 bases, with 19 bases lying between them. Germline loops: CDR1 MNHEY, CDR2 SVGAGI. CDR3 bases: TGTGCCAGCAGCACCGCGGGGGCGGGGGTTTACGAGCAGTACTTC. Amino acid sequence: CASSTAGAGVYEQYF.

The V call is TRBV4-1, the J call TRBJ2-3; maybe TRBD2 (5 bases). The CDR3 has 15 residues. Germline V CDR1 and CDR2: MGHRA, YSYEKL. The germline V and J ends were trimmed by 1 base and 3 bases, with 11 bases remaining between them. The CDR3 loop is CASSQGGFATDTQYF. Here the CDR3 DNA reads TGCGCCAGCAGCCAAGGCGGGTTTGCTACAGATACGCAGTATTTT.

The V gene is TRBV6-1, the J gene TRBJ2-1; 16 nucleotides align to TRBD2. The germline gives CDR1 MNHNS, CDR2 SASEGT. This CDR3 is 18 amino acids long. Losses at the gene ends were 3 bases for V and 3 bases for J; bases not matched to a gene: 5. CDR3 coding DNA: TGTGCCAGCAGTGATGGGACTAGCGGGAGGGCCCTCTACAATGAGCAGTTCTTC. Its translation: CASSDGTSGRALYNEQFF.

The J gene is TRBJ1-2, the V gene TRBV9; D is uncertain. V was pared by 4 bases and J by 4 bases, with 14 bases between. Germline CDR1 and CDR2: SGDLS and YYNGEE. The CDR3 runs to 14 residues. The CDR3 sequence is CASSSRTGIYGYTF. CDR3 DNA: TGTGCCAGCAGCTCACGGACGGGAATCTATGGCTACACCTTC. The full variable domain, in which reference TRBV9 and TRBJ1-2 provide the parts outside the CDR3, is DSGVTQTPKHLITATGQRVTLRCSPRSGDLSVYWYQQSLDQGLQFLIQYYNGEERAKGNILERFSAQQFPDLHSELNLSSLELGDSALYFCASSSRTGIYGYTFGSGTRLTVV.

This rearrangement joins TRBV5-4 to TRBJ2-5, with D possibly being TRBD1 (6 bases). Trimming removed 3 bases at V and 5 bases at J, with 17 bases between. Germline V gene lookup returns CDR1 SGHNT and CDR2 YYREEE (reference sequence). The CDR3 spans 15 residues. The CDR3 nucleotides read TGTGCCAGCAGCTCCCCCTTCGGGACACGGGAGACCCAGTACTTC. Protein sequence: CASSSPFGTRETQYF.

The rearrangement joins TRBV2 to TRBJ1-1; D gene unclear. Trimming took 5 bases from V and 0 from J, leaving 7 bases between them. This CDR3 contains 13 residues. Germline assignment: CDR1 SNHLY and CDR2 FYNNEI. CDR3 amino acids: CASSSSMNTEAFF. The CDR3 DNA is TGTGCCAGCAGTTCAAGCATGAACACTGAAGCTTTCTTT. Variable domain in full (rest from reference TRBV2 and TRBJ1-1): EPEVTQTPSHQVTQMGQEVILRCVPISNHLYFYWYRQILGQKVEFLVSFYNNEISEKSEIFDDQFSVERPDGSNFTLKIRSTKLEDSAMYFCASSSSMNTEAFFGQGTRLTVV.

This clone came up a few times. The chain carries TRBV4-2 and TRBJ2-7; TRBD2 agrees at 8 bases. V was pared by 4 bases and J by 2 bases, with 10 bases of the junction left unmatched. The CDR3 spans 16 residues. Germline lookup yields CDR1 LGHNA and CDR2 YNFKEQ. CDR3 sequence reads: CASSLSGTSGPYEQYF. The CDR3 coding sequence is TGTGCCAGCAGCCTAAGTGGTACTAGCGGACCCTACGAGCAGTACTTC.

V and J are TRBV3-1 (or the pseudogene TRBV3-2) and TRBJ2-7; 10 nucleotides agree with TRBD2. V gave up 5 bases and J gave up 4 bases; unmatched junction bases: 11. Germline V gene data show CDR1 as LGHDT and CDR2 as YNNKEL (reference sequence). The CDR3 loop spans 16 amino acids. For the CDR3, the DNA is TGTGCCAGCAGCTCCCAATCTAGCGGGAGAATGTACGAGCAGTACTTC. This codes for CASSSQSSGRMYEQYF.

The chain carries TRBV14 and TRBJ1-6; D is possibly TRBD1 (5 bases). Germline lookup yields CDR1 SGHDN and CDR2 FVKESK. Deletions cut 5 bases from V and 9 bases from J, with 17 bases between. This CDR3 spans 15 amino acids. CDR3 nucleotide sequence: TGTGCCAGCAGCAGTACGACAGCCCGAAGTTCACCCCTCCACTTT. Amino acids: CASSSTTARSSPLHF.

The CDR3, as DNA: TGCGCCAGCAGCTTGGCCAGCGGAGCAGATACGCAGTATTTT. It translates to CASSLASGADTQYF. The chain links TRBV5-1 to TRBJ2-3; a possible D gene is TRBD2 (5 bases). The CDR3 runs 14 residues. V dropped 0 bases and J dropped 4 bases, with 9 bases sitting between them. Germline CDR1 reads SGHRS; CDR2 reads YFSETQ.

The chain is built from TRBV19 and TRBJ1-1, with D unresolved. The CDR3 is 14 amino acids. Germline V CDR1 and CDR2: LNHDA, SQIVND (reference sequence). Between the trimmed V and J ends, which lost 5 bases and 7 bases, there was a span of 17 bases. In nucleotides, the CDR3 is TGTGCCAGTAGTCAACTGGGTGATACGGGTGAAGCTTTCTTT. Protein: CASSQLGDTGEAFF.

The chain links TRBV28 to TRBJ1-2, with D maybe TRBD1 (6 bases). Trimming left V 3 bases short and J 8 bases short, with 13 bases between. Germline CDR1 reads MDHEN; CDR2 reads SYDVKM. There are 13 residues in the CDR3. The CDR3 is CASSFQAGEGYTF. The CDR3 region has the DNA TGTGCCAGCAGTTTTCAAGCAGGGGAGGGCTACACCTTC.

The V and J genes are TRBV7-3 and TRBJ2-5, with a tentative D call TRBD1 (5 bases). Germline-derived CDR1 and CDR2 are SGHTA and FQGTGA. V was cut by 2 bases and J by 4 bases, with 11 bases left in between. The CDR3 runs to 14 residues. The chain's CDR3 is CASSLQARGETQYF. The CDR3 DNA reads as TGTGCCAGCAGCTTACAGGCTAGGGGAGAGACCCAGTACTTC.

The gene calls are TRBV10-3 and TRBJ1-6; 11 nucleotides match TRBD1. The germline gives CDR1 ENHRY, CDR2 SYGVKD. V shed 7 bases, J shed 9 bases, and the junction held 8 bases outside the gene matches. The length of the CDR3 is 15 residues. Here the CDR3 DNA reads TGTGCCATCAATAAAGGACAGGGGGCGAGTTCACCCCTCCACTTT. The encoded protein is CAINKGQGASSPLHF.

This chain connects TRBV14 to TRBJ2-7, with D possibly matching TRBD1 (6 bases). Germline V gene data show CDR1 as SGHDN and CDR2 as FVKESK. The ends were cut back, 0 bases at V and 7 bases at J, with 19 bases in the middle. The CDR3 is 16 residues long. CDR3 in amino acids: CASSQDQGRGWGEQYF. CDR3 DNA sequence: TGTGCCAGCAGCCAAGATCAAGGCAGGGGATGGGGTGAGCAGTACTTC.

J is TRBJ1-1 and V is TRBV19, with D tentatively TRBD1 (6 bases). V was cut by 1 base and J by 3 bases, with 12 bases left in between. This CDR3 is 15 amino acids long. In germline, CDR1 is LNHDA, CDR2 SQIVND (reference sequence). CDR3 DNA sequence: TGTGCCAGTAGTATAGGCGGGGGGGGCGACACTGAAGCTTTCTTT. This encodes CASSIGGGGDTEAFF.